Reported below is one TCR beta chain. Antigen: not known. The sample belongs to a study of graft-versus-host responses after intestinal transplantation. The wider study: Grafts that recipients had were multivisceral, liver-intestinal, or isolated intestinal transplants.

Germline V gives CDR1 MNHEY, CDR2 SMNVEV (reference sequence). The V end was cut by 4 bases, the J end by 3 bases, with 15 bases between. CDR3 size: 15 residues. TCRdb keeps only in-frame clones here, not all; method: immunoSEQ multiplex PCR. Found here are fewer than 95,000 clones, 93% of them singletons; the top ten hold roughly 2%. This TCR was recovered from a human donor who received an intestinal transplant. V and J are TRBV27 and TRBJ1-1; maybe TRBD1 (6 bases). The source material was unstimulated CD8+ T cells sorted from spleen or lymph node cells, sampled before intestinal transplant. The CDR3 bases are TGTGCCAGCAGTTCCATGACAGGTGGAGACACTGAAGCTTTCTTT. It is translated as CASSSMTGGDTEAFF.